The clone carrying this TCR beta chain occurred a few times. One junction end does not reproduce the germline sequence, and a read error may be involved. The data stem from a study of tumor-infiltrating lymphocytes in primary liver carcinoma. The wider study: Patients included men and women of 30 to 69 years. T1-T3 N0M0 was the stage of the tumors, which were 4.2 to 10 cm across.

It was unsorted whole blood that yielded blood RNA, and germline DNA was also extracted. Starting material of around 460 ng total RNA yielded TCR beta cDNA via a constant-region primer. Modified slightly, ARM-PCR produced TCR beta libraries over three nested multiplex PCR rounds. Both of the initial two PCR rounds ran for approximately 10 cycles and employed TRBV1-TRBV30 forward primers alongside a C-beta reverse primer. TCRdb analysed the multiplex PCR reads with MiXCR anew, one entry per CDR3 protein. The sample includes some 190,000 distinct CDR3 sequences, 50% to 75% of them seen just once. CDR1 MNHEY and CDR2 SVGAGI come from the germline V gene. The CDR3 totals 14 residues.

The clonotype originates from a middle-aged man with primary liver carcinoma and hepatitis B virus infection. Sequenced: peripheral blood. The V gene is TRBV6-5, the J gene TRBJ2-7, with 10 positions matching TRBD1. The CDR3 spells CASRYSGQGGEQYF. Here the CDR3 DNA reads TGTGCCAGCAGATACTCTGGACAGGGGGGCGAGCAATACTTC.